The 19 T cell receptor beta chains below all came from one sample that was sequenced in a study of regulatory T cells in long-lasting Graves disease. Time point here: newly diagnosed GD, antithyroid drugs for less than 3 months. Researchers made the TCR library from RNA that was extracted from PBMCs. Building of the TCR beta libraries involved iRepertoire HTBI primers and Arm-PCR of CDR3 regions. TCRdb reanalysed the multiplex PCR reads using MiXCR and keeps one entry per CDR3 protein. This table holds hundreds of thousands of distinct CDR3 sequences, 15% to 20% found once. The same sample was also used in a study of T cells in Graves' hyperthyroidism and ophthalmopathy.

Source: peripheral blood mononuclear cells (PBMCs), taken at new diagnosis, from a patient treated with antithyroid drugs. The receptors stem from a woman aged 35 to 60 with Graves disease.

In this sample, this clonotype turned up many times. V usage is TRBV30 and J usage is TRBJ2-1; D not resolved. The CDR3 loop spans 11 amino acids. Germline lookup yields CDR1 GTSNPN and CDR2 SVGIG (reference sequence). Trimming cost V 8 bases and J 10 bases, with 15 bases left between them. The CDR3 loop is CAQRPPAEQFF. CDR3 bases: TGTGCCCAGAGACCCCCCGCCGAGCAGTTCTTC.

This rearrangement joins TRBV20-1 to TRBJ2-7, with 11 bases fitting TRBD2. This CDR3 is built from 15 residues. CDR1 is DFQATT, CDR2 SNEGSKA, per germline (reference sequence). The V segment lost 5 bases and the J segment 2 bases; nucleotides outside the gene matches: 8. CDR3 residues: CSASTSGASTYEQYF. In nucleotides, the CDR3 is TGCAGTGCTTCGACTAGCGGGGCATCCACCTACGAGCAGTACTTC.

J is TRBJ1-2 and V is TRBV27; D perhaps matches TRBD1 (6 bases). Germline lookup yields CDR1 MNHEY and CDR2 SMNVEV (reference sequence). The CDR3 sequence is 14 residues long. Trimming pared 3 bases from V and 8 bases from J, leaving 16 bases between. This chain's CDR3 is CASSFEGLQGGYTF. The CDR3 bases are TGTGCCAGCAGTTTCGAGGGACTTCAGGGGGGCTACACCTTC.

This clonotype came up many times. The rearrangement joins TRBV6-2 or TRBV6-3 to TRBJ2-1; 9 bases align to TRBD2. The trim removed 5 bases at V and 8 bases at J, leaving 13 bases unmatched. Per germline, CDR1 MNHEY and CDR2 SVGEGT. The CDR3 runs to 16 residues. Here the CDR3 DNA reads TGTGCCAGCAGTCCCCCGTGGGCGGGGGGGCCGGATGAGCAGTTCTTC. Protein sequence: CASSPPWAGGPDEQFF.

V and J are TRBV6-1 and TRBJ2-6; D may be TRBD1 or TRBD2 (5 bases each). The CDR3 has 17 residues. Trimming shortened V by 7 bases and J by 0 bases, and 16 bases separated the two germline ends. CDR1 and CDR2 (germline): MNHNS, SASEGT. CDR3 coding DNA: TGTGCCAGCACAGGAGGCAGGGCTAGCTCTGGGGCCAACGTCCTGACTTTC. Amino acids: CASTGGRASSGANVLTF.

This clonotype was detected many times. V usage is TRBV12-3 or TRBV12-4 and J usage is TRBJ1-1; D perhaps matches TRBD1 (6 bases). V was trimmed by 7 bases and J by 2 bases, leaving 14 bases between them. The CDR3 is 14 amino acids. CDR3 sequence (DNA): TGTGCCAGCAACCACAGGGAGCATAACACTGAAGCTTTCTTT. Translation gives CASNHREHNTEAFF.

This clonotype was observed a handful of times. CDR3 coding DNA: TGTGCCAGCAACGTACGGGGGGGAGATGAGACCCAGTACTTC. Protein product: CASNVRGGDETQYF. V and J are TRBV5-4 and TRBJ2-5, with TRBD2 matching 8 bases. The CDR3 consists of 14 residues. Germline lookup yields CDR1 SGHNT and CDR2 YYREEE (reference sequence). V shed 6 bases, J shed 5 bases, and the junction held 9 bases outside the gene matches.

In this sample, this clonotype turned up a few times. The chain is built from TRBV6-1 and TRBJ2-1; a weak D match, TRBD1 (6 bases). Germline lookup yields CDR1 MNHNS and CDR2 SASEGT. The CDR3 sequence is 15 residues long. V lost 5 bases and J lost 5, with 16 bases in between. The CDR3 protein is CASSRPGTLHNEQFF. In nucleotides, the CDR3 is TGTGCCAGCAGTAGACCCGGGACACTGCACAATGAGCAGTTCTTC.

This clonotype showed up many times. The chain uses TRBV12-3 or TRBV12-4 and TRBJ2-7; 8 positions agree with TRBD1. Trimming cost V 6 bases and J 1 base; bases outside gene matches: 5. The CDR3 spans 14 residues. CDR3 protein: CASRRGTGSYEQYF. As DNA, the CDR3 is TGTGCCAGCAGGAGAGGGACAGGTTCCTACGAGCAGTACTTC.

The sample holds a few counts of this clonotype. The chain has TRBV3-1 and TRBJ2-3, with D possibly called TRBD1 or TRBD2 (5 bases each). The germline gives CDR1 LGHDT, CDR2 YNNKEL (reference sequence). V shed 1 base and J shed 10 bases, with 21 bases lying between them. The length of the CDR3 is 16 residues. CDR3 nucleotides: TGTGCCAGCAGCCAAGCCCGGGGCGAGGCGGGTTTCGCGCAGTATTTT. Translation: CASSQARGEAGFAQYF.

This clonotype has ten or more counts. The chain joins TRBV24-1 to TRBJ2-1; D not resolved. This CDR3 has 13 amino acids. The V gene lost 3 bases and the J gene lost 8 bases, with 10 bases spanning the gap. The germline V gene encodes CDR1 KGHDR and CDR2 SFDVKD. The CDR3 region has the DNA TGTGCCACCAGTGATGAATGGAAGGATGAGCAGTTCTTC. Protein sequence: CATSDEWKDEQFF.

The table lists this clonotype with many counts. The rearrangement joins TRBV12-3 or TRBV12-4 to TRBJ2-1, with D possibly TRBD1 on 5 matching bases. Trimming cost V 7 bases and J 3 bases, with 16 bases left between them. This CDR3 has 15 amino acids. The CDR3 spells CASTGSWTNYNEQFF. The DNA for the CDR3 is TGTGCCAGCACCGGATCCTGGACAAACTACAATGAGCAGTTCTTC.

This clonotype was seen only a few times. The chain joins TRBV30 to TRBJ1-5; D is ambiguous. CDR1 and CDR2 from the germline V gene are GTSNPN and SVGIG (reference sequence). CDR3 length: 15 residues. The V and J ends lost 3 bases and 0 bases respectively, with 12 bases between them. The CDR3 is CAWSWTGNSNQPQHF. The CDR3 DNA reads as TGTGCCTGGAGCTGGACTGGTAATAGCAATCAGCCCCAGCATTTT.

As to this clonotype: This could be a read error, since a much larger clone is one nucleotide away. The V call is TRBV2, the J call TRBJ1-2; D call uncertain. The CDR3 consists of 11 residues. Germline V gene lookup returns CDR1 SNHLY and CDR2 FYNNEI. The CDR3 is CATSLNSGYTF. CDR3 nucleotides: TGTGCCACTTCTCTGAACTCTGGCTACACCTTC.

The CDR3 reads CSVEERGLYQETQYF. As DNA, the CDR3 is TGCAGCGTTGAAGAACGGGGTCTTTACCAAGAGACCCAGTACTTC. This rearrangement joins TRBV29-1 to TRBJ2-5; D is perhaps TRBD2 (5 bases). Germline CDR1 is SQVTM and CDR2 is ANQGSEA. The CDR3 runs to 15 residues. V was clipped by 0 bases and J by 0 bases, with 11 bases between them.

The V and J genes are TRBV7-3 and TRBJ1-1; unclear D gene. The V end was cut by 5 bases, the J end by 3 bases, with 10 bases between. This CDR3 has 13 amino acids. Germline CDR1 is SGHTA and CDR2 is FQGTGA. CDR3 residues: CASSLMADTEAFF. Written as DNA, the CDR3 is TGTGCCAGCAGCCTAATGGCGGACACTGAAGCTTTCTTT.

The genes are TRBV2 and TRBJ2-1, with TRBD2 matching 14 bases. The trim removed 6 bases at V and 9 bases at J, leaving 7 bases unmatched. This CDR3 has 15 amino acids. The germline V gene has CDR1 SNHLY and CDR2 FYNNEI. In nucleotides, the CDR3 is TGTGCCAGCAGAGCGGGACTAGCGGGGGAGGGTGAGCAGTTCTTC. Residues: CASRAGLAGEGEQFF.

V gene TRBV19 combines with J gene TRBJ2-2; maybe TRBD1 (5 bases). Germline CDR1 reads LNHDA; CDR2 reads SQIVND (reference sequence). The CDR3 contains 15 residues. Deletions cut 3 bases from V and 4 bases from J, with 12 bases between. In nucleotides, the CDR3 is TGTGCCAGTAGTATTCAGGGTAAAGCCACCGGGGAGCTGTTTTTT. The encoded protein is CASSIQGKATGELFF.

The chain joins TRBV19 to TRBJ1-2; 8 bases line up with TRBD1. This CDR3 has 15 amino acids. The V gene's germline CDR1 is LNHDA and CDR2 SQIVND (reference sequence). V lost 1 base to trimming and J lost 8 bases; unmatched junction nucleotides: 9. CDR3 residues: CASSIGGRGLVGYTF. CDR3 DNA sequence: TGTGCCAGTAGTATAGGGGGCAGGGGGCTTGTCGGCTACACCTTC.